This T cell receptor beta chain was retrieved from a study of T cells in Graves' hyperthyroidism and ophthalmopathy (dated by TCRdb to about 2019). Regarding the study in general: Peripheral blood was collected at initial diagnosis, before any treatment. To identify TCR V-J signatures that set the groups apart, the researchers used a discovery cohort of more than 95 patients, made up of around 40 with Graves' ophthalmopathy and about 60 with stable Graves' hyperthyroidism. Whether ophthalmopathy could be predicted prospectively was tested in an independent validation cohort made up of fewer than 20 hyperthyroidism patients plus 17 patients who later progressed to ophthalmopathy. The roughly 99 discovery patients were divided at random into training and test sets in a 7:3 ratio. In about 6 Graves' hyperthyroidism patients, the study also compared T-cell repertoires from thyroid tissue with T-cell repertoires from blood. After sampling, hyperthyroidism patients received methimazole starting at 30 mg daily, and ophthalmopathy patients received high-dose intravenous methylprednisolone. The paper describes TCR Vbeta CDR3 sequencing of 135 peripheral blood samples, made up of 43 ophthalmopathy patients, 70 to 80 hyperthyroidism patients and 17 progressor patients. The research as a whole found: In validation, the model predicted progression to ophthalmopathy a median of about 6 months before onset, with 65% to 71% sensitivity and almost 75% specificity. Blood samples also contained most of the expanded thyroid clonotypes (frequency above 0.001), which suggests that blood repertoires may reflect thyroid immune responses. In cross-validation, a model built on a 13 V-J signature told ophthalmopathy apart from stable hyperthyroidism with just under 90% sensitivity and around 81% specificity, and in testing the same model reached 80%/75%. No statistical method was used to fix the sample size in advance, and group allocation was not hidden from the investigators.

The TCR beta CDR3 regions were amplified from RNA transcripts. The first round of RT-PCR for the TCR CDR3 was performed with the HTBI primer set and the Qiagen OneStep RT-PCR kit. A second multiplex PCR round built the libraries, followed by size selection and purification. Sequencing of the libraries was done on an Illumina HiSeq2000 using paired-end 100 bp reads. Under the source paper's analysis protocol: SOAPnuke was used to process the raw data, throwing out any read that contained adapters or uncalled bases, had a mean Phred below 15, or lacked an exact constant-primer or identifier match. High-quality paired reads were merged using COPE v1.2.5, and each unique nucleotide sequence was defined as a clonotype. MiTCR v1.1 was used to align the clonotypes against IMGT TRBV, TRBD and TRBJ reference segments. Analysis was restricted to V-J combinations with a frequency above 0.0001, which covered 99.2% of repertoires. The TCS score was defined as the ratio of F50 (clonal expansion) to E x V (chaos), calculated using BLOSUM62-based TCRdist between CDR3 peptides within each V-J. Welch's t-statistics and random forest reduced around 510 V-J features to roughly 13, which were used in a naive Bayes classifier (R e1071). TCRdb reran the public reads through fastp at Q25 and MiXCR, keeping productive beta chains. Each CDR3 protein gets just one entry, which takes the most common genes and DNA from the rows behind it. The V and J calls follow TCRdb's processing rather than the paper's. A total of some 420,000 distinct CDR3 sequences appear in this sample, roughly 13% of them only once. Together, the top ten hold approximately 5.8% of the sample.

Stable Graves' hyperthyroidism was defined as the absence of progression to ophthalmopathy over 18 months of follow-up. Hyperthyroidism patients were aged 18 to 65 years and newly diagnosed, with disease duration of less than 2 months. The study excluded patients with uncontrolled infections, other autoimmune diseases, pregnancy or lactation. Diagnoses were based on clinical symptoms, serum thyroxine and TRAb, thyroid ultrasound and orbital computed tomography. Ficoll-Paque density gradient centrifugation was used to isolate PBMCs from around 9.1 ml of fresh peripheral blood. Trizol reagent was used to extract total RNA, and RNA quality was then checked on an Agilent 2100 Bioanalyzer. This clonotype was detected ten times or more. Its target antigen remains unknown. Qualities for individual bases were not recorded, and no much larger clone is one base off. The junction carries 12 bases between V and J, which are trimmed by 0 bases and 0 bases respectively. Reading from cysteine to phenylalanine, the CDR3 counts 15 amino acids. Only CDR3 DNA remains: 45 bases, in frame from the first base. Based on the germline V gene (reference sequence), the CDR1 and CDR2 sequences are GTSNPN and SVGIG.

Sequenced input: blood. The chain couples TRBV30 to TRBJ2-7; TRBD1 might be the D gene, on 5 matching bases. This receptor was obtained from a woman aged 18-30 years with Graves' hyperthyroidism. This receptor carries the CDR3 CAWSVPQGVSYEQYF. The nucleotides read TGTGCCTGGAGTGTACCCCAGGGTGTCTCCTACGAGCAGTACTTC.